These T cell receptor beta chains were read from a single sample in a study of cytotoxic CD8 clonotypes in ibrutinib-treated CLL. Sequencing was performed with immunoSEQ multiplex PCR; in TCRdb, only in-frame clones are kept and a portion is missing. The sample carries 200,000 to 250,000 clones, 70% recorded once. Specimen: PBMCs, collected after 24 months of ibrutinib treatment. These receptors were taken from a human donor with chronic lymphocytic leukemia. Each CDR3 is given with its conserved first and last residue. The order of the fields is J gene, D gene, V gene, clone size, CDR3 protein, CDR3 DNA. The D gene is left open where the match is weak. Clone size appears in some rows only: once, few, many, or a class for an expanded clone.

TRBJ2-7,TRBD1,TRBV6-6,once,CASSYRDSYEQYF,TGTGCCAGCAGTTATAGGGACAGCTACGAGCAGTACTTC
TRBJ1-1,TRBD1,TRBV2,-,CASSKEGAGTEAFF,TGTGCCAGCAGTAAAGAGGGGGCAGGAACTGAAGCTTTCTTT
TRBJ2-1,TRBD1,TRBV29-1,-,CSVFGQARTGAKKDEQFF,TGCAGCGTCTTTGGACAGGCTCGGACAGGGGCCAAGAAGGATGAGCAGTTCTTC
TRBJ2-7,TRBD2,TRBV7-6,-,CASSLGGGSGHEQYF,TGTGCCAGCAGCTTGGGTGGCGGGAGTGGCCACGAGCAGTACTTC
TRBJ2-7,-,TRBV5-1,-,CASSLARRGTEQYF,TGCGCCAGCAGCTTGGCTCGACGGGGGACCGAGCAGTACTTC
TRBJ2-5,TRBD2,TRBV5-1,-,CASTSSGVAGAETQYF,TGCGCCAGCACCTCCTCTGGGGTAGCGGGAGCGGAGACCCAGTACTTC
TRBJ2-7,-,TRBV6-6,-,CASSYSYITYEQYF,TGTGCCAGCAGTTACTCGTATATTACCTACGAGCAGTACTTC
TRBJ2-1,-,TRBV7-8,-,CASSLGNIIYNEQFF,TGTGCCAGCAGCTTGGGGAACATCATTTACAATGAGCAGTTCTTC
TRBJ1-4,-,TRBV30,-,CAWNTGLGEKLFF,TGTGCCTGGAACACGGGACTGGGAGAAAAACTGTTTTTT
TRBJ2-3,-,TRBV11-1,-,CASSPQAGLITDTQYF,TGTGCCAGCAGCCCTCAGGCAGGACTCATCACAGATACGCAGTATTTT
TRBJ2-5,-,TRBV18,-,CASSPSGQETQYF,TGTGCCAGCTCACCCTCGGGGCAAGAGACCCAGTACTTC
TRBJ2-7,TRBD1,TRBV28,-,CASSFNLGQGTYEQYF,TGTGCCAGCAGTTTCAACCTGGGACAGGGAACCTACGAGCAGTACTTC
TRBJ1-1,-,TRBV7-2,-,CASSLVPGWWTEAFF,TGTGCCAGCAGCTTAGTTCCGGGATGGTGGACTGAAGCTTTCTTT
TRBJ2-3,TRBD2,TRBV11-2,-,CASSLLAGARDTQYF,TGTGCCAGCAGCTTACTAGCGGGAGCCAGGGATACGCAGTATTTT
TRBJ2-7,TRBD1,TRBV11-2,-,CASSLGTGAYEQYF,TGTGCCAGCAGCCTAGGGACAGGAGCCTACGAGCAGTACTTC
TRBJ1-5,-,TRBV28,-,CASSVQPTGSWGNQPQHF,TGTGCCAGCAGTGTCCAGCCCACAGGGAGTTGGGGCAATCAGCCCCAGCATTTT
TRBJ2-5,-,TRBV2,once,CASSDVGETQYF,TGTGCCAGCAGTGACGTTGGAGAGACCCAGTACTTC
TRBJ1-3,-,TRBV7-9,-,CAYRTAASGNTIYF,TGTGCCTATCGGACCGCCGCCTCTGGAAACACCATATATTTT
TRBJ1-5,-,TRBV30,-,CAWTTQGDQPQHF,TGTGCCTGGACAACACAGGGAGATCAGCCCCAGCATTTT
TRBJ2-7,-,TRBV28,-,CASSFAGTYEQYF,TGTGCCAGCAGTTTTGCAGGGACCTACGAGCAGTACTTC
TRBJ2-7,TRBD1,TRBV15,-,CATSGATGAVSYEQYF,TGTGCCACCAGCGGAGCTACAGGGGCCGTTTCCTACGAGCAGTACTTC
TRBJ2-5,TRBD2,TRBV5-1,-,CASSLAAGGPGLRETQYF,TGCGCCAGCAGCTTAGCAGCGGGAGGGCCAGGGCTACGAGAGACCCAGTACTTC
TRBJ1-4,TRBD1,TRBV27,-,CASSVRDSQNEKLFF,TGTGCCAGCAGTGTCCGGGACAGTCAGAATGAAAAACTGTTTTTT
TRBJ2-7,TRBD1,TRBV7-9,few,CASSSRQGISTEQYF,TGTGCCAGCAGCTCGCGACAGGGAATAAGCACCGAGCAGTACTTC
TRBJ2-5,-,TRBV7-3,-,CASSSPGEETQYF,TGTGCCAGCAGCTCCCCAGGAGAAGAGACCCAGTACTTC
TRBJ2-7,-,TRBV9,-,CASSGPRNEQYF,TGTGCCAGTTCCGGGCCCCGGAACGAGCAGTACTTC
TRBJ2-7,-,TRBV9,-,CASSVDGAEADEQYF,TGTGCCAGCAGCGTAGACGGTGCTGAGGCCGACGAGCAGTACTTC
TRBJ2-7,-,TRBV28,-,CASSLPGNLYEQYF,TGTGCCAGCAGTTTACCAGGGAATTTATACGAGCAGTACTTC
TRBJ1-5,TRBD1,TRBV7-9,few,CASSSLGTGAASNQPQHF,TGTGCCAGCAGCTCGCTCGGGACAGGGGCAGCTAGCAATCAGCCCCAGCATTTT
TRBJ1-1,TRBD1,TRBV5-1,once,CASSGGDRGDDTEAFF,TGCGCCAGCTCCGGCGGGGACAGGGGAGATGACACTGAAGCTTTCTTT
TRBJ1-3,-,TRBV2,-,CASSTSRGGNTIYF,TGTGCCAGCAGTACATCCAGGGGTGGAAACACCATATATTTT
TRBJ2-5,TRBD2,TRBV28,-,CASFGGLAGVRETQYF,TGTGCCAGCTTTGGGGGACTAGCGGGAGTCAGGGAGACCCAGTACTTC
TRBJ1-5,TRBD1,TRBV28,few,CASSLGRAGTGNQPQHF,TGTGCCAGCAGTTTAGGGAGGGCAGGGACAGGCAATCAGCCCCAGCATTTT
TRBJ2-3,-,TRBV6-6,once,CASSPPDRPSTDTQYF,TGTGCCAGCAGTCCCCCGGACCGACCGAGCACAGATACGCAGTATTTT
TRBJ1-2,-,TRBV11-2,few,CASSLGYGYTF,TGTGCCAGCAGCTTGGGCTATGGCTACACCTTC
TRBJ1-1,-,TRBV19,-,CASSLEGEANTEAFF,TGTGCCAGTAGTCTTGAAGGTGAAGCGAACACTGAAGCTTTCTTT
TRBJ2-7,-,TRBV19,-,CASSDRRGAFTYEQYF,TGTGCCAGTAGCGACCGGAGGGGGGCCTTTACCTACGAGCAGTACTTC
TRBJ2-7,-,TRBV6-5,-,CASSYSGRRGEQYF,TGTGCCAGCAGTTACTCGGGGCGACGGGGCGAGCAGTACTTC
TRBJ1-5,-,TRBV9,few,CASSVGQGQNQPQHF,TGTGCCAGCAGCGTAGGGCAGGGCCAAAATCAGCCCCAGCATTTT
TRBJ2-5,-,TRBV15,-,CATSRDQLGYQETQYF,TGTGCCACCAGCAGAGATCAACTGGGGTACCAAGAGACCCAGTACTTC
TRBJ2-7,-,TRBV5-1,few,CATAASSSSYEQYF,TGCGCCACCGCGGCTAGCTCCAGCTCCTACGAGCAGTACTTC
TRBJ2-7,TRBD1,TRBV19,once,CACSGTGNPEQYF,TGTGCCTGCTCCGGGACAGGGAATCCGGAGCAGTACTTC
TRBJ1-4,-,TRBV5-1,-,CASSSAGWNEKLFF,TGCGCCAGCAGCTCGGCGGGGTGGAATGAAAAACTGTTTTTT
TRBJ2-2,TRBD1,TRBV27,-,CASSSAGGFANTGELFF,TGTGCCAGCAGTTCGGCAGGGGGCTTTGCAAACACCGGGGAGCTGTTTTTT
TRBJ1-3,-,TRBV2,-,CASSLDSSGNTIYF,TGTGCCAGCAGCCTAGACAGCTCTGGAAACACCATATATTTT
TRBJ1-2,-,TRBV4-1,-,CASSQETGASYGYTF,TGCGCCAGCAGCCAAGAGACGGGGGCAAGCTATGGCTACACCTTC
TRBJ2-7,-,TRBV19,once,CASSPAVVGRETYEQYF,TGTGCCAGTAGCCCCGCCGTCGTCGGGAGAGAAACCTACGAGCAGTACTTC
TRBJ1-1,-,TRBV29-1,-,CSVVPEAFF,TGCAGCGTTGTCCCTGAAGCTTTCTTT
TRBJ2-3,TRBD2,TRBV4-3,-,CASSQESLGAGGITDTQYF,TGCGCCAGCAGCCAAGAAAGTTTAGGTGCGGGAGGGATCACAGATACGCAGTATTTT
TRBJ2-3,-,TRBV19,-,CASSINPEGTQYF,TGTGCCAGTAGTATCAACCCCGAGGGTACGCAGTATTTT
TRBJ2-7,TRBD2,TRBV5-1,-,CASSLGTSGKNEQYF,TGCGCCAGCAGCTTGGGGACTAGCGGGAAGAACGAGCAGTACTTC
TRBJ2-5,-,TRBV11-2,-,CASSPGQWETQYF,TGTGCCAGCAGCCCCGGACAGTGGGAGACCCAGTACTTC
TRBJ2-1,-,TRBV7-2,-,CASSLDGSSYNEQFF,TGTGCCAGCAGCTTAGACGGCAGCTCCTACAATGAGCAGTTCTTC
TRBJ2-5,-,TRBV11-2,-,CASSLGRTVGTQYF,TGTGCCAGCAGCTTAGGGAGAACAGTGGGGACCCAGTACTTC
TRBJ1-2,-,TRBV2,-,CASSPTGQANYGYTF,TGTGCCAGCAGTCCTACAGGTCAAGCTAACTATGGCTACACCTTC
TRBJ2-7,TRBD1,TRBV27,-,CASRPQGARLEQYF,TGTGCCAGCAGACCACAGGGGGCGAGGCTCGAGCAGTACTTC
TRBJ1-1,-,TRBV28,-,CASSSLDKAFF,TGTGCCAGCAGTTCCCTTGATAAAGCTTTCTTT
TRBJ2-2,-,TRBV5-1,once,CASSMTELNTGELFF,TGCGCCAGCAGCATGACAGAGTTGAACACCGGGGAGCTGTTTTTT
TRBJ1-1,-,TRBV28,-,CASSPGGRGKAFF,TGTGCCAGCAGCCCTGGGGGGAGGGGGAAAGCTTTCTTT
TRBJ2-3,-,TRBV7-9,-,CASSLSGVKAKVTGYF,TGTGCCAGCAGCTTGTCAGGGGTCAAGGCCAAAGTAACGGGGTATTTT